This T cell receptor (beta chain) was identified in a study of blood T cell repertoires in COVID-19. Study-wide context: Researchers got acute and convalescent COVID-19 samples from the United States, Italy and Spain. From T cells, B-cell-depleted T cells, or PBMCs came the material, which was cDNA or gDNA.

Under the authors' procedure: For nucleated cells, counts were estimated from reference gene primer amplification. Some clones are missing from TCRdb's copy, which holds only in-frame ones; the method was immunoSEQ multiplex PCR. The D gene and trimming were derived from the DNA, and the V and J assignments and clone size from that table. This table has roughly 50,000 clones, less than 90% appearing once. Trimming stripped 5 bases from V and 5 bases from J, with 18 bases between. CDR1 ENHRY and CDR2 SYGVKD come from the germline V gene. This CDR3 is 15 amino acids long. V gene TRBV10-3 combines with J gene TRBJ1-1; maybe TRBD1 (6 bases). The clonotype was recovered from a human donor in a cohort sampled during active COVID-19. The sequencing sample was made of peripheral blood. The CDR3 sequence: CAISRQGSGGTEAFF. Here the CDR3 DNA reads TGTGCCATCAGTCGGCAGGGGTCTGGAGGTACTGAAGCTTTCTTT.